These 3 T cell receptor beta chains were sequenced from one sample in a study of beta chain features in type 1 diabetes. No cognate antigen is known for these TCRs. All of the isolated RNA was reverse transcribed, so expressed TCRB transcripts were sequenced. The repertoire was sequenced with immunoSEQ multiplex PCR; TCRdb's copy has only in-frame clones and lacks some. Of about 660,000 clones in the sample, over 13% were seen once. Findings and caveats of the study: TCRB CDR3 length was moderately but significantly reduced in all four CD4+ subsets of Type 1 diabetes patients.

Sequencing was performed on naive CD4+ T cells from blood. These receptors all come from a man younger than 30 with type 1 diabetes.

V gene TRBV5-4 combines with J gene TRBJ1-3; no clear D gene. The germline gives CDR1 SGHNT, CDR2 YYREEE (reference sequence). The V and J ends lost 0 bases and 0 bases respectively, with 10 bases between them. This CDR3 has 16 residues. This chain's CDR3 is CASSLDGASSGNTIYF. The DNA of the CDR3 is TGTGCCAGCAGCTTGGATGGAGCTTCCTCTGGAAACACCATATATTTT. The full variable domain, in which reference TRBV5-4 and TRBJ1-3 provide the parts outside the CDR3, is ETGVTQSPTHLIKTRGQQVTLRCSSQSGHNTVSWYQQALGQGPQFIFQYYREEENGRGNFPPRFSGLQFPNYSSELNVNALELDDSALYLCASSLDGASSGNTIYFGEGSWLTVV.

The table lists this clone with a few counts. The genes are TRBV7-9 and TRBJ1-1, with no clear D. The V and J ends lost 7 bases and 1 base respectively, with 13 bases between them. The CDR3 is 14 residues long. Germline V gives CDR1 SEHNR, CDR2 FQNEAQ (reference sequence). CDR3 region: CASNSREGNTEAFF. Here the CDR3 DNA reads TGTGCCAGCAACTCCCGGGAAGGGAACACTGAAGCTTTCTTT.

The V call is TRBV7-2, the J call TRBJ1-5; TRBD1 might be the D (5 bases). The CDR3 covers 15 residues. In germline, CDR1 is SGHTA, CDR2 FQGNSA. Trimming removed 1 base from V and 7 bases from J, with 14 bases in between. CDR3 sequence reads: CASSLGGREDQPQHF. The CDR3 region has the DNA TGTGCCAGCAGCTTAGGAGGCAGGGAGGACCAGCCCCAGCATTTT.